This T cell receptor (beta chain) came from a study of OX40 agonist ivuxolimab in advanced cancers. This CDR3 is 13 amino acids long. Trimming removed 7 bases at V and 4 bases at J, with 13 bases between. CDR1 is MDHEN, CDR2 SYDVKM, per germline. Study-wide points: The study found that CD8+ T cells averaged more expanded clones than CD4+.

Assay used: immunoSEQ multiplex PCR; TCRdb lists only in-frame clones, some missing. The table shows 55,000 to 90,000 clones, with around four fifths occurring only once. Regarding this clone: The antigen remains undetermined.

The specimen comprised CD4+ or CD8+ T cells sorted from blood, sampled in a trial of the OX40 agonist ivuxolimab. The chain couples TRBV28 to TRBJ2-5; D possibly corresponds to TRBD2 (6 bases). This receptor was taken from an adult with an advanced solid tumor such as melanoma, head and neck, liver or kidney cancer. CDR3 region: CASTTSLGETQYF. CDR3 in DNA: TGTGCCAGCACGACTAGTTTGGGAGAGACCCAGTACTTC.